A selection of T cell receptor beta chains follows, all from one sample in a study of circulating tumor DNA in untreated peripheral T-cell lymphoma. Sequenced by immunoSEQ multiplex PCR; TCRdb stores in-frame clones only, minus some. The sample has fewer than 7,500 clones; about 80% are singletons. The sample was tumor tissue. Receptors originate from a human donor with peripheral T-cell lymphoma. Each CDR3 is given with its conserved first and last residue.

v_call cdr3_aa
TRBV11-3 CASSLVGLGGDEQYF
TRBV30 CAWSKGFNTEAFF
TRBV28 CASRSSGNTIYF
TRBV14 CASSPLSNLPLYF
TRBV19 CASSIYLKADGYTF
TRBV11-3 CASSYRDRVTGELFF
TRBV30 CAWSHTGGIYGYTF
TRBV11-3 CASSNTGYAYGYTF
TRBV28 CASSLLVGGPTDTQYF
TRBV6-8 CATEGSVKNIQYF
TRBV11-3 CASSLAWDSGAKNIQYF
TRBV12-5 CASSDSGANVLTF
TRBV28 CASSDRGANYGYTF
TRBV28 CASSLLLRDNIPEAFF
TRBV25-1 CASSEAGLNTEAFF
TRBV29-1 CSATGRGRTEAFF
TRBV25-1 CASSSPRGTDTQYF
TRBV11-3 CASSLVGGLAGGTQFF
TRBV30 CAWSRNQRTSPLHF
TRBV14 CASSQTGKSSGANVLTF
TRBV29-1 CSVRGGGQGFHEQYF
TRBV19 CASSIDRVVPASNQPQHF
TRBV11-3 CASSLLGGLGYEQYF
TRBV19 CASSTPSSLYQETQYF
TRBV10-2 CASSESSIRAFF
TRBV2 CASSGTTGVDTQYF
TRBV29-1 CSIDPLSGFGDTQYF
TRBV19 CASGLGQNYNEQFF
TRBV14 CASSPVNIFPGELFF
TRBV4-1 CASSQEVRANYGYTF
TRBV19 CASSMSRADQLQHF
TRBV19 CATRGKNTEAFF
TRBV11-3 CASSFSRVEADTQYF
TRBV6-7 CASSLGHHHNSPLHF
TRBV7-5 CASSLEGGSRDIQYF